This entry lists 20 T cell receptor beta chains sequenced from one sample in a study of CD8 T cells in Susac syndrome. An amount of RNA that ranged from about 0.45 to 1 ug was reverse transcribed with random hexamers. One entry per CDR3 protein, called by TCRdb with MiXCR from the immunoSEQ multiplex PCR reads. The table lists approximately 100,000 distinct CDR3 sequences, nearly 95% of them singletons. The sample taken for sequencing was CD4+ T cells from PBMCs. The source is a human donor in good health.

This clonotype was observed a single time. The chain combines TRBV29-1 with TRBJ1-2; no clear D gene. The V end lost 1 base, the J end lost 4 bases, and 13 bases lay between the germline ends. CDR3 length: 14 residues. Germline assignment: CDR1 SQVTM and CDR2 ANQGSEA. The CDR3 loop reads CSVEGSNRGYGYTF. Here the CDR3 DNA reads TGCAGCGTTGAAGGGTCCAACAGAGGCTATGGCTACACCTTC.

The rearrangement joins TRBV5-1 to TRBJ2-2; D remains unclear. Germline values: CDR1 SGHRS, CDR2 YFSETQ. The ends were cut back, 2 bases at V and 6 bases at J, with 11 bases in the middle. CDR3 length: 14 residues. CDR3 sequence reads: CASSFMPTSGELFF. CDR3 sequence (DNA): TGCGCCAGCAGCTTCATGCCTACCTCCGGGGAGCTGTTTTTT.

The rearrangement joins TRBV5-1 to TRBJ2-1; 8 nucleotides agree with TRBD1. Germline assignment: CDR1 SGHRS and CDR2 YFSETQ. The CDR3 is 17 residues long. The J segment lost 5 bases and the V segment lost 0 bases, leaving 10 bases of the junction unmatched. CDR3 nucleotide sequence: TGCGCCAGCAGCTTGGTCATCGCCGGGACAGGCGACAATGAGCAGTTCTTC. It yields the protein CASSLVIAGTGDNEQFF.

The V and J genes are TRBV28 and TRBJ2-1; TRBD2 matches 14 bases. V trimming: 5 bases; J trimming: 3 bases; junction bases outside the gene matches: 6. The germline V gene encodes CDR1 MDHEN and CDR2 SYDVKM. This CDR3 has 17 amino acids. As DNA, the CDR3 is TGTGCCAGCAGTAGACTAGCGGGAGGGCCTGTCTACAATGAGCAGTTCTTC. Translation gives CASSRLAGGPVYNEQFF.

V and J are TRBV9 and TRBJ1-1; TRBD1 might be the D (6 bases). Germline-derived CDR1 and CDR2 are SGDLS and YYNGEE. Trimming took 0 bases from V and 7 from J, leaving 13 bases between them. The length of the CDR3 is 14 residues. CDR3 loop: CASSVGQAMREAFF. For the CDR3, the DNA is TGTGCCAGCAGCGTAGGACAGGCCATGCGTGAAGCTTTCTTT.

V usage is TRBV14 and J usage is TRBJ2-2, with 7 bases identical to TRBD1. With 2 bases clipped from V and 5 bases from J, the junction kept 2 bases outside the gene matches. Per germline, CDR1 SGHDN and CDR2 FVKESK. The CDR3 has 14 amino acids. CDR3: CASSQQQGTGELFF. CDR3 in DNA: TGTGCCAGCAGCCAACAACAGGGGACCGGGGAGCTGTTTTTT.

The chain couples TRBV5-1 to TRBJ2-1; D ambiguous. CDR3 size: 12 residues. Trimming shortened V by 0 bases and J by 5 bases, and 3 bases separated the two germline ends. The germline gives CDR1 SGHRS, CDR2 YFSETQ. Here the CDR3 DNA reads TGCGCCAGCAGCTTGGTCCACAATGAGCAGTTCTTC. It specifies CASSLVHNEQFF.

This chain links TRBV5-6 with TRBJ2-1; D may be TRBD1 or TRBD2 (5 bases each). The CDR3 spans 17 residues. V was pared by 4 bases and J by 8 bases, with 25 bases between. The V gene's germline CDR1 is SGHDT and CDR2 YYEEEE. CDR3 DNA sequence: TGTGCCAGCAGCCCTTCTCGGTCCGGACCTCGGGGCGATGAGCAGTTCTTC. Protein product: CASSPSRSGPRGDEQFF.

The V and J genes are TRBV5-1 and TRBJ2-1, with 8 positions matching TRBD2. From germline, CDR1 is SGHRS and CDR2 YFSETQ. This CDR3 has 16 residues. V was clipped by 0 bases and J by 5 bases; unmatched bases: 7. The CDR3 spells CASSLDPAGGNNEQFF. Here the CDR3 DNA reads TGCGCCAGCAGCTTGGATCCCGCGGGAGGTAACAATGAGCAGTTCTTC.

This clonotype was recorded once. V gene TRBV20-1 combines with J gene TRBJ2-7, with D hard to call. Trimming stripped 6 bases from V and 4 bases from J, with 19 bases between. CDR1 and CDR2 from the germline V gene are DFQATT and SNEGSKA (reference sequence). The CDR3 loop spans 14 amino acids. The CDR3 loop is CSAPSPGMPYEQYF. The CDR3 nucleotides are TGCAGTGCCCCCAGCCCAGGAATGCCGTACGAGCAGTACTTC.

The rearrangement joins TRBV20-1 to TRBJ1-5; 8 bases agree with TRBD1. Germline V lookup: CDR1 DFQATT, CDR2 SNEGSKA (reference sequence). V shed 6 bases and J 6 bases; nucleotides not matched to a gene: 7. The CDR3 length is 13 residues. This chain's CDR3 is CSAVLTGAQPQHF. The DNA for the CDR3 is TGCAGTGCCGTCCTGACAGGGGCTCAGCCCCAGCATTTT.

As DNA, the CDR3 is TGTGCCAGCAGCCGACCCCAGGGGGTGAACACTGAAGCTTTCTTT. Encoded protein: CASSRPQGVNTEAFF. The rearrangement uses TRBV6-2 or TRBV6-3 and TRBJ1-1; 7 bases agree with TRBD1. The V and J ends lost 6 bases and 0 bases, in that order; junction bases with no gene match: 7. Germline values: CDR1 MNHEY, CDR2 SVGEGT. The CDR3 loop spans 15 amino acids.

V is TRBV7-2 and J is TRBJ2-2; 8 bases fit TRBD2. CDR3 length: 18 residues. J gave up 2 bases and V 3 bases, and 11 bases lay outside the gene matches. Per the germline V gene, CDR1 is SGHTA and CDR2 is FQGNSA. CDR3 protein: CASSFGGGKGANTGELFF. The CDR3 region has the DNA TGTGCCAGCAGCTTCGGGGGGGGGAAGGGAGCCAACACCGGGGAGCTGTTTTTT.

The chain couples TRBV3-1 to TRBJ2-7; 7 bases line up with TRBD1. The germline V gene encodes CDR1 LGHDT and CDR2 YNNKEL (reference sequence). The CDR3 consists of 14 residues. Trimming took 4 bases from V and 5 from J; bases not matched to a gene: 8. DNA for the CDR3: TGTGCCAGCAGCCCGACAGGGTTTAACCACGAGCAGTACTTC. Translating it yields CASSPTGFNHEQYF.

The chain is built from TRBV7-3 and TRBJ2-3; 9 bases are a match to TRBD2. Germline CDR1 reads SGHTA; CDR2 reads FQGTGA. This CDR3 contains 17 residues. V shed 0 bases and J 2 bases; nucleotides not matched to a gene: 6. The CDR3 DNA is TGTGCCAGCAGCTTAACCGCCGGGACTAGCACCACAGATACGCAGTATTTT. It specifies CASSLTAGTSTTDTQYF.

Points on this clonotype: The junction and the germline gene differ at one end; a read error may be behind it. V gene TRBV29-1 combines with J gene TRBJ1-1; D remains unclear. The CDR3 loop spans 11 amino acids. CDR1 SQVTM and CDR2 ANQGSEA come from the germline V gene. CDR3 sequence: CSVGGNSEAFF. The CDR3 DNA follows: TGCAGCGTTGGGGGTAACAGTGAAGCTTTCTTT. The whole variable domain, filled in from reference TRBV29-1 and TRBJ1-1, reads SAVISQKPSRDICQRGTSLTIQCQVDSQVTMMFWYRQQPGQSLTLIATANQGSEATYESGFVIDKFPISRPNLTFSTLTVSNMSPEDSSIYLCSVGGNSEAFFGQGTRLTVV.

The genes are TRBV7-9 and TRBJ1-5, with D possibly TRBD1 on 5 matching bases. Between the trimmed V and J ends, which lost 4 bases and 7 bases, there was a span of 17 bases. Looked up from germline, CDR1 is SEHNR and CDR2 is FQNEAQ (reference sequence). The length of the CDR3 is 15 residues. The DNA of the CDR3 is TGTGCCAGCAGCTCCCTTCGGGGGTCGGGCCAGCCCCAGCATTTT. Residues: CASSSLRGSGQPQHF.

The V call is TRBV2, the J call TRBJ1-2, with unresolved D. The CDR3 is 16 residues long. V shed 7 bases and J shed 6 bases, with 24 bases lying between them. The germline CDR1 and CDR2 sequences are SNHLY and FYNNEI. CDR3 amino acids: CASNSAHSQGRNGYTF. CDR3 in DNA: TGTGCCAGCAATTCCGCGCACAGTCAAGGGAGGAATGGCTACACCTTC.

V gene TRBV20-1 combines with J gene TRBJ2-2; 9 nucleotides align to TRBD2. The V segment lost 6 bases and the J segment 7 bases; nucleotides outside the gene matches: 12. This CDR3 region has 15 residues. From germline, CDR1 is DFQATT and CDR2 SNEGSKA (reference sequence). Written as DNA, the CDR3 is TGCAGTGCGAAGCAAAGCGGGGGGCGTATCGGGGAGCTGTTTTTT. It codes for CSAKQSGGRIGELFF.

V and J are TRBV29-1 and TRBJ2-3, with D unclear. Germline assignment: CDR1 SQVTM and CDR2 ANQGSEA. V lost 6 bases and J lost 6, with 22 bases in between. The CDR3 runs to 15 residues. The CDR3, as DNA: TGCAGCGTGGACCCTGGGCAGGAGCCGTTCGATACGCAGTATTTT. This encodes CSVDPGQEPFDTQYF.